This TCR beta chain was recorded in a study of blood T cell repertoires in COVID-19. V was clipped by 3 bases and J by 2 bases; unmatched bases: 9. The germline gives CDR1 LNHNV, CDR2 YYDKDF (reference sequence). The length of the CDR3 is 18 residues. TCRdb keeps only in-frame clones here, not all; method: immunoSEQ multiplex PCR. The table has about 190,000 clones, around 80% seen once. Sequencing was done on a sample of peripheral blood. The J gene is TRBJ1-5, the V gene TRBV15, with 11 bases that match TRBD1. The sequence was obtained from a man aged 30-40 years with active or convalescent COVID-19. The CDR3 loop is CATSSGWDRGVGNQPQHF. The DNA for the CDR3 is TGTGCCACCAGCAGCGGATGGGACAGGGGGGTGGGCAATCAGCCCCAGCATTTT. The full variable domain, its missing parts supplied by reference TRBV15 and TRBJ1-5, is DAMVIQNPRYQVTQFGKPVTLSCSQTLNHNVMYWYQQKSSQAPKLLFHYYDKDFNNEADTPDNFQSRRPNTSFCFLDIRSPGLGDTAMYLCATSSGWDRGVGNQPQHFGDGTRLSIL.